This T cell receptor beta chain was recovered during a study of blood T cell repertoires in COVID-19. Libraries were prepared by immunoSEQ multiplex PCR; TCRdb keeps only in-frame clonotypes and omits some of them. The sample lists approximately 260,000 clones; approximately 80% were seen once. Material: peripheral blood. The sequence was collected from a woman between 40 and 50 years old with active or convalescent COVID-19.

The chain's CDR3 is CASSLRVAGTDTQYF. The CDR3 bases are TGCGCCAGCAGCTTGCGGGTAGCGGGGACAGATACGCAGTATTTT. The rearrangement uses TRBV5-1 and TRBJ2-3; 8 bases are shared with TRBD2. The V segment lost 1 base and the J segment 3 bases; nucleotides outside the gene matches: 4. The CDR3 extends over 15 amino acids. Looked up from germline, CDR1 is SGHRS and CDR2 is YFSETQ.